This is a list of T cell receptor beta chains from one sample in a study of T cells after yellow fever vaccination. One entry per CDR3 protein results from TCRdb running MiXCR on the 5' RACE reads. The table includes some 250,000 distinct CDR3 sequences, approximately 3.8% detected once. The specimen was PBMCs, collected 15 days after the yellow fever booster vaccination. The receptors were sampled from a man between 18 and 29 years old who received the YFV17D yellow fever vaccine. The CDR3 runs from the conserved cysteine through the conserved F or W. Each record gives: V gene, D gene, clone size, J gene, CDR3 DNA, CDR3 protein. The D gene is left open where the match is weak. Clone size is not always given. Where it is, it says once, few, many or a class for expanded clones.

v_call: TRBV7-2; d_call: TRBD2; clone_size: -; j_call: TRBJ2-3; cdr3_nt: TGTGCCAGCAGCTCGCAGGCAGCGGGGGGCCCCACAGATACGCAGTATTTT; cdr3_aa: CASSSQAAGGPTDTQYF
v_call: TRBV20-1; d_call: TRBD1; clone_size: many; j_call: TRBJ1-6; cdr3_nt: TGCAGTGCTAGAGACCTCAGGGGGCGCACGGATTCACCCCTCCACTTT; cdr3_aa: CSARDLRGRTDSPLHF
v_call: TRBV7-2; d_call: -; clone_size: -; j_call: TRBJ2-7; cdr3_nt: TGTGCCAGCAGCTTACGACAGACCTACGAGCAGTACTTC; cdr3_aa: CASSLRQTYEQYF
v_call: TRBV20-1; d_call: -; clone_size: many; j_call: TRBJ1-4; cdr3_nt: TGCAGTGCTAGAGCCCAAGAGTATGAAAAACTGTTTTTT; cdr3_aa: CSARAQEYEKLFF
v_call: TRBV11-3; d_call: -; clone_size: many; j_call: TRBJ2-2; cdr3_nt: TGTGCCAGCGGGAGCACGAACACCGGGGAGCTGTTTTTT; cdr3_aa: CASGSTNTGELFF
v_call: TRBV7-2; d_call: TRBD1; clone_size: many; j_call: TRBJ1-5; cdr3_nt: TGTGCCAGCAGCTTCACAGGGGGAAGGAGCAATCAGCCCCAGCATTTT; cdr3_aa: CASSFTGGRSNQPQHF
v_call: TRBV2; d_call: -; clone_size: few; j_call: TRBJ1-5; cdr3_nt: TGTGCCAGCAGTGATCCGGGTAGCAATCAGCCCCAGCATTTT; cdr3_aa: CASSDPGSNQPQHF
v_call: TRBV2; d_call: -; clone_size: few; j_call: TRBJ1-2; cdr3_nt: TGTGCCAGCAGGGTCAGGGTGGACACCTTC; cdr3_aa: CASRVRVDTF
v_call: TRBV7-2; d_call: TRBD2; clone_size: many; j_call: TRBJ2-1; cdr3_nt: TGTGCCAGCACCCCTCTAGCGGGGTCAAGGAATGAGCAGTTCTTC; cdr3_aa: CASTPLAGSRNEQFF
v_call: TRBV5-6; d_call: TRBD1; clone_size: many; j_call: TRBJ2-7; cdr3_nt: TGTGCCAGCAGCTTCCTAGGACAGGGTGAATACGAGCAGTACTTC; cdr3_aa: CASSFLGQGEYEQYF
v_call: TRBV2; d_call: TRBD1; clone_size: many; j_call: TRBJ2-1; cdr3_nt: TGTGCCAGCAGAGAGGACAGGGGGCCCCTAGCGGGGAGGAATGAGCAGTTCTTC; cdr3_aa: CASREDRGPLAGRNEQFF
v_call: TRBV20-1; d_call: -; clone_size: many; j_call: TRBJ1-4; cdr3_nt: TGCAGTGCTAGAGATCTCAGGGGCGGAGAAAAACTGTTTTTT; cdr3_aa: CSARDLRGGEKLFF
v_call: TRBV7-9; d_call: -; clone_size: many; j_call: TRBJ2-1; cdr3_nt: TGTGCCACTAGTCAGAGCCTCTCCTACAATGAGCAGTTCTTC; cdr3_aa: CATSQSLSYNEQFF
v_call: TRBV6-5; d_call: -; clone_size: many; j_call: TRBJ2-2; cdr3_nt: TGTGCCAGCAAGGCCCCGAACACCGGGGAGCTGTTTTTT; cdr3_aa: CASKAPNTGELFF
v_call: TRBV2; d_call: -; clone_size: many; j_call: TRBJ2-1; cdr3_nt: TGTGCCAGCAGCCCACAGGGAAAAAGGGACAATGAGCAGTTCTTC; cdr3_aa: CASSPQGKRDNEQFF
v_call: TRBV7-2; d_call: TRBD2; clone_size: many; j_call: TRBJ2-5; cdr3_nt: TGTGCCAGCGGACTTAATAGCGGGGAAGGGGAGACCCAGTACTTC; cdr3_aa: CASGLNSGEGETQYF
v_call: TRBV5-1; d_call: TRBD2; clone_size: many; j_call: TRBJ2-7; cdr3_nt: TGCGCCAGCAGCGGCGGGACTAGGAACGACGAGCAGTACTTC; cdr3_aa: CASSGGTRNDEQYF
v_call: TRBV18; d_call: -; clone_size: many; j_call: TRBJ2-1; cdr3_nt: TGTGCCAGCTCCCACGGAAGGGACAATGGTGAGCAGTTCTTC; cdr3_aa: CASSHGRDNGEQFF
v_call: TRBV4-3; d_call: -; clone_size: -; j_call: TRBJ1-4; cdr3_nt: TGCGCCAGCAGCCAACTAACTAATGAAAAACTGTTTTTT; cdr3_aa: CASSQLTNEKLFF
v_call: TRBV10-3; d_call: -; clone_size: many; j_call: TRBJ2-1; cdr3_nt: TGTGCCATCGGCGAGCAGGGACATGAGCAGTTCTTC; cdr3_aa: CAIGEQGHEQFF
v_call: TRBV4-2; d_call: -; clone_size: many; j_call: TRBJ2-6; cdr3_nt: TGTGCCAGCAGCCAAGATGAATCCGGAGGGGCCAACGTCCTGACTTTC; cdr3_aa: CASSQDESGGANVLTF
v_call: TRBV7-9; d_call: TRBD1; clone_size: many; j_call: TRBJ2-7; cdr3_nt: TGTGCCAGCAGCCGACAGGGGGACGAGCAGTACTTC; cdr3_aa: CASSRQGDEQYF
v_call: TRBV25-1; d_call: TRBD1; clone_size: many; j_call: TRBJ1-1; cdr3_nt: TGTGCCAGCAGGCCCTCCCTTGGGACAGCGCAGGGGAACACTGAAGCTTTCTTT; cdr3_aa: CASRPSLGTAQGNTEAFF
v_call: TRBV5-1; d_call: TRBD2; clone_size: -; j_call: TRBJ2-5; cdr3_nt: TGCGCCAGCAGCTTGGCCGCTAGCGGACCCCAAGAGACCCAGTACTTC; cdr3_aa: CASSLAASGPQETQYF
v_call: TRBV7-9; d_call: TRBD1; clone_size: many; j_call: TRBJ2-7; cdr3_nt: TGTGCCAGCAGCTTAGGGACAGGGCTAAGCTCCTACGAGCAGTACTTC; cdr3_aa: CASSLGTGLSSYEQYF
v_call: TRBV19; d_call: -; clone_size: many; j_call: TRBJ2-7; cdr3_nt: TGTGCCAGTAGCGCCGACTCCTACGAGCAGTACTTC; cdr3_aa: CASSADSYEQYF
v_call: TRBV5-1; d_call: -; clone_size: many; j_call: TRBJ1-2; cdr3_nt: TGCGCCAGCAGCGAGCGAGCAGGCTACACCTTC; cdr3_aa: CASSERAGYTF
v_call: TRBV7-3; d_call: TRBD2; clone_size: many; j_call: TRBJ2-3; cdr3_nt: TGTGCCAGCAGCCTGCGACTAGCAAGCACAGATACGCAGTATTTT; cdr3_aa: CASSLRLASTDTQYF
v_call: TRBV20-1; d_call: -; clone_size: many; j_call: TRBJ1-3; cdr3_nt: TGCAGTGCCCGGGACTTCAACTCTGGAAACACCATATATTTT; cdr3_aa: CSARDFNSGNTIYF
v_call: TRBV5-1; d_call: -; clone_size: many; j_call: TRBJ2-6; cdr3_nt: TGCGCCAGCAGCACCACCTCGGGGGCTGGGGCCAACGTCCTGACTTTC; cdr3_aa: CASSTTSGAGANVLTF
v_call: TRBV7-9; d_call: -; clone_size: many; j_call: TRBJ1-2; cdr3_nt: TGTGCCAGCAGCTTGGAAGTGCGCGGCTACACCTTC; cdr3_aa: CASSLEVRGYTF
v_call: TRBV20-1; d_call: TRBD1; clone_size: -; j_call: TRBJ1-2; cdr3_nt: TGCAGTGCTGAGGGTCCAGGGGGAAGGTACACCTTC; cdr3_aa: CSAEGPGGRYTF
v_call: TRBV30; d_call: TRBD2; clone_size: -; j_call: TRBJ2-3; cdr3_nt: TGTGCCTGGAGTGTAGGGCTAGCGGGGTTAACAGATACGCAGTATTTT; cdr3_aa: CAWSVGLAGLTDTQYF
v_call: TRBV4-1; d_call: -; clone_size: many; j_call: TRBJ2-5; cdr3_nt: TGCGCCAGCAGCCACGTCGGGGACGAGACCCAGTACTTC; cdr3_aa: CASSHVGDETQYF
v_call: TRBV5-4; d_call: -; clone_size: many; j_call: TRBJ2-3; cdr3_nt: TGTGCCAGCAGACAAGGGGGTGATACGCAGTATTTT; cdr3_aa: CASRQGGDTQYF
v_call: TRBV7-3; d_call: -; clone_size: many; j_call: TRBJ2-1; cdr3_nt: TGTGCCAGCAGCTTAGCAGGCGTCAATGAGCAGTTCTTC; cdr3_aa: CASSLAGVNEQFF
v_call: TRBV2; d_call: -; clone_size: many; j_call: TRBJ1-1; cdr3_nt: TGTGCCAGCAGTACCGGGGGGGGAAGGGGCACTGAAGCTTTCTTT; cdr3_aa: CASSTGGGRGTEAFF
v_call: TRBV13; d_call: -; clone_size: -; j_call: TRBJ1-2; cdr3_nt: TGTGCCAGCAGCCCCGCGGTGGGGATAGGCTATGGCTACACCTTC; cdr3_aa: CASSPAVGIGYGYTF